This entry is about one T cell receptor (beta chain). Its specific antigen is unknown. No qualities accompany the bases; no much larger clone lies one base away. These data belong to a study of shared clonotypes between healthy human individuals (dated by TCRdb to about 2020). Turning to the overall study: A couple of women and three men aged 18 to 49 years were included in the cohort. Per donor, leukapheresis produced somewhere between about 0.85 and 8.9 billion PBMCs. Libraries were prepared and TCR repertoires were sequenced by different laboratories using diverse techniques, in order to increase sequencing depth and limit assay-specific biases. To estimate repertoire size and how much clonotypes are shared between individuals, the study performed deep sequencing of blood TCR repertoires from five healthy adults. Per donor, three plates each were used for CD4 naive and CD4 memory, two for CD8 naive, and one for CD8 memory. Broad study findings and their caveats: Across four donors, approximately 5% of naive CD4, 3% to 4% of naive CD8, about 2.3% of memory CD4, and over 0.35% of memory CD8 clonotypes were shared. Pairwise subsampling indicated that sequencing depth was expected to affect the degree of clonotype sharing among donors. Estimated clonotype richness was generally larger for naive than for memory subsets. Rarefaction of sorted-subset datasets indicated incomplete sequencing despite the large sequencing depth. Clonotypes shared by all four sorted-subset donors showed higher generation probabilities than non-shared clonotypes. Sampling was restricted to blood, and TCR repertoires in tissue are likely to differ from TCR repertoires in blood. The genetic and exposure-history diversity represented was limited by the small number of donors.

The donors were healthy, HIV-negative adults with no recently reported acute infections or vaccinations. Every donor was a Caucasian adult living in Nashville, Tennessee, USA. CD4+ T cells were enriched through magnetic negative selection, after which naive cells were positively selected on CD45RA and the remaining negative fraction served as the memory subset. Blood was obtained by leukapheresis, after which PBMCs were separated by Ficoll-Histopaque density gradient centrifugation and cryopreserved in liquid nitrogen vapor phase. Purity and quantity of every magnetically sorted T cell population were checked by analytical flow cytometry. Genomic DNA was isolated from every sorted fraction and measured by UV absorbance on a Nanodrop 2000c. The CDR3 starts with the cysteine, ends with the phenylalanine, and has 16 residues. The sequence is cut down to CDR3 DNA, 48 bases in frame from base 1. Per the germline V gene, SGHTA is the CDR1 and FQGTGA is the CDR2. From V the trimming removes 2 bases and from J it removes 0 bases, while the gene matches leave 3 bases of the junction unaccounted for.

Using the deep immunoSEQ assay, TCR CDR3 regions were amplified from genomic DNA by multiplex PCR. Extracted genomic DNA from each cell subset was spread evenly across all wells of several immunoSEQ 96-well plates, with each plate serving as a replicate. For sorted subsets, around 200 ng genomic DNA, equal to some 28,000 T cell genomes, was loaded into each replicate PCR. Purified libraries were quantified with a Qubit 3.0 fluorometer, sized on a Bioanalyzer 2100, and re-quantified with the KAPA Library Quantification kit. Every immunoSEQ 96-well plate was sequenced on a separate single-read 150-cycle Illumina NextSeq 550 flow cell. The original methods were these. Because the immunoSEQ output included only junctional sequences and no quality scores, the filtering could not be the same as the filtering used for full-length reads. Sequences were annotated with PyIR, a Python wrapper for IgBLAST v1.9, using IMGT germline references to assign V/J genes and CDR3. Reads were filtered out if the reads had weak V/J assignments (E-value above 1e-6), no CDR3, stop codons, out-of-frame junctions, or ambiguous translated residues. V3J clonotypes were defined as sequences sharing an identical inferred V gene, J gene, and CDR3 amino acid sequence. Percentage overlap between repertoires was computed as shared unique clonotypes divided by the size of the smaller repertoire. Richness of each repertoire was evaluated using RTK rarefaction, the Chao1 estimator, and Recon v2.1 estimates of unobserved clonotypes. OLGA was used to compute generation probabilities for all TCRbeta clonotypes that the gDNA method yielded from four donors. TCRdb mirrors the immuneACCESS table, restricted to in-frame sequences. Some clones are absent from its copies; in checked studies, under half trace to an unresolved V gene, and the reason for the others is unknown. The D gene and trimming were derived from the DNA, and the V and J assignments and clone size from that table. The table for this sample lists some 2,500,000 clones; over 85% of them were counted only once. The top ten hold 0.36% of the sample.

The clonotype originates from a man aged 18 to 29 in good health. Some clones in this sample may be carry-over from other donors' samples. The chain is made from TRBV7-3 and TRBJ2-3; 9 bases in between match TRBD2. The sample was naive CD4+ T cells from PBMCs. The intended sense of this specimen's cell subset or site label: CD45RA+ positively selected. The CDR3 sequence is CASSLLAGLSTDTQYF. The nucleotide sequence reads as follows: TGTGCCAGCAGCTTACTAGCGGGACTTAGCACAGATACGCAGTATTTT.